This entry concerns a single TCR beta chain. This record comes from a study of blood T cell repertoires in COVID-19. Study-level information: Acute-phase and convalescent COVID-19 samples originated in the United States, Italy and Spain.

Original data processing: Estimates of nucleated cell counts were drawn from the amplification of reference gene primers. The assay was immunoSEQ multiplex PCR, and TCRdb's table has in-frame clones only and misses some. The V and J calls and clone size come from that table; D and trimming were worked out from the DNA. Here the sample spans some 71,000 clones, 70% to 90% being singletons. The CDR3 contains 14 residues. Germline CDR1 and CDR2: SNHLY and FYNNEI. V was cut by 1 base and J by 6 bases, with 10 bases left in between. Sequencing was carried out using peripheral blood. The sequence was obtained from a man younger than 40 with acute or convalescent COVID-19. V and J are TRBV2 and TRBJ1-5; unclear D gene. As DNA, the CDR3 is TGTGCCAGCAGTGAAGGGTCGGGAGGTCAGCCCCAGCATTTT. It encodes CASSEGSGGQPQHF.